These T cell receptor beta chains were read from a single sample in a study of neurological immune-mediated disorders. TCRdb called the 5' RACE reads again in MiXCR, with one record for every CDR3 protein. The sample has around 28,000 distinct CDR3 sequences, 2% to 2.5% seen once. Sample: PBMCs. The origin of the receptors is a woman between 45 and 65 years old with multiple sclerosis. CDR3s include the opening cysteine and the closing phenylalanine or tryptophan. A D gene is named only where the DNA matches it firmly. Clone size is given for some rows only: seen once, a few or many times, or a class if the clone is expanded.

J	size	length	D	V	CDR3	DNA
TRBJ1-4	many	16	NA	TRBV20-1	CSARPGGAQGYEKLFF	TGCAGTGCTAGACCTGGCGGGGCCCAAGGGTATGAAAAACTGTTTTTT
TRBJ1-6	many	15	TRBD1	TRBV5-1	CASSPDRGRDSPLHF	TGCGCCAGCAGCCCGGACAGGGGAAGGGATTCACCCCTCCACTTT
TRBJ2-3	medium-sized	12	NA	TRBV12-3/TRBV12-4	CASSFFGDTQYF	TGTGCCAGCAGTTTTTTCGGGGATACGCAGTATTTT
TRBJ1-5	many	14	NA	TRBV9	CASSVGSGLQPQHF	TGTGCCAGCAGCGTAGGGTCAGGGCTTCAGCCCCAGCATTTT
TRBJ2-3	many	15	NA	TRBV5-1	CASSLWGSQADTQYF	TGCGCCAGCAGCTTGTGGGGTTCTCAAGCAGATACGCAGTATTTT
TRBJ1-2	many	14	NA	TRBV6-5	CASRRAGAVYGYTF	TGTGCCAGCAGAAGGGCAGGGGCGGTCTATGGCTACACCTTC
TRBJ2-5	few	13	TRBD2	TRBV7-2	CANSLAGSETQYF	TGTGCCAACAGCTTAGCGGGCAGCGAGACCCAGTACTTC
TRBJ2-7	many	16	TRBD2	TRBV15	CATSRQTSGRAGEQYF	TGTGCCACCAGCAGACAGACTAGCGGGAGGGCAGGTGAGCAGTACTTC
TRBJ2-3	many	16	TRBD1	TRBV6-2/TRBV6-3	CASSYSDRGFTDTQYF	TGTGCCAGCAGTTACTCGGACAGGGGTTTCACAGATACGCAGTATTTT
TRBJ1-2	many	15	TRBD1	TRBV7-9	CASSRQTGINYGYTF	TGTGCCAGCAGCCGCCAGACAGGGATAAACTATGGCTACACCTTC
TRBJ2-7	many	16	TRBD2	TRBV4-1	CASSQGTSGNIYEQYF	TGCGCCAGCAGCCAAGGGACTAGCGGGAATATCTACGAGCAGTACTTC
TRBJ2-5	many	15	NA	TRBV2	CASIRAQGFGETQYF	TGTGCCAGCATTCGTGCTCAGGGCTTCGGGGAGACCCAGTACTTC
TRBJ1-1	many	13	TRBD1	TRBV4-1	CASSLDRGREAFF	TGCGCCAGCAGCCTCGACAGGGGGAGAGAAGCTTTCTTT
TRBJ2-7	NA	12	TRBD1	TRBV10-3	CAAGKGAKEQYF	TGTGCCGCCGGAAAGGGGGCGAAAGAGCAGTACTTC
TRBJ2-7	many	15	NA	TRBV5-1	CASSLISTTTYEQYF	TGCGCCAGCAGCTTGATCTCCACTACAACTTACGAGCAGTACTTC
TRBJ2-3	many	13	NA	TRBV29-1	CSVEPDTTDTQYF	TGCAGCGTGGAACCTGATACCACAGATACGCAGTATTTT
TRBJ1-1	many	15	TRBD1	TRBV5-1	CASSTNRGLNTEAFF	TGCGCCAGCAGCACCAACAGGGGACTGAACACTGAAGCTTTCTTT
TRBJ2-3	NA	15	TRBD1	TRBV5-1	CASSRDRGSTDTQYF	TGCGCCAGCAGCCGGGACAGGGGAAGCACAGATACGCAGTATTTT
TRBJ1-6	many	15	NA	TRBV12-3/TRBV12-4	CASCGYGGANSPLHF	TGTGCCAGCTGCGGCTACGGAGGGGCCAATTCACCCCTCCACTTT
TRBJ2-5	many	15	NA	TRBV9	CASSVGRRREETQYF	TGTGCCAGCAGCGTAGGAAGGCGTCGCGAAGAGACCCAGTACTTC
TRBJ2-7	NA	13	NA	TRBV5-1	CASSLIQGGEQYF	TGCGCCAGCAGCTTAATACAGGGTGGCGAGCAGTACTTC
TRBJ1-1	many	13	TRBD1	TRBV12-3/TRBV12-4	CASRVTGILEAFF	TGTGCCAGCAGGGTGACAGGGATCTTGGAAGCTTTCTTT
TRBJ2-7	many	13	NA	TRBV7-6	CASSAGASYEQYF	TGTGCCAGCAGTGCAGGGGCGTCCTACGAGCAGTACTTC
TRBJ2-5	many	11	NA	TRBV20-1	CSARGPETQYF	TGCAGTGCTAGGGGACCAGAGACCCAGTACTTC
TRBJ2-4	many	16	NA	TRBV4-1	CASSQDPGLAKNIQYF	TGCGCCAGCAGCCAAGACCCAGGGTTGGCCAAAAACATTCAGTACTTC
TRBJ2-3	many	13	NA	TRBV7-2	CASSLNLGDTQYF	TGTGCCAGCAGCCTCAACCTAGGGGATACGCAGTATTTT
TRBJ2-7	many	11	NA	TRBV25-1	CASSVAYEQYF	TGTGCCAGCAGTGTGGCCTACGAGCAGTACTTC
TRBJ1-1	many	14	NA	TRBV3-1	CASSHPGTVTEAFF	TGTGCCAGCAGCCACCCAGGAACAGTCACTGAAGCTTTCTTT
TRBJ1-1	many	14	TRBD1	TRBV20-1	CSARAGQMNTEAFF	TGCAGTGCTAGGGCGGGACAGATGAACACTGAAGCTTTCTTT
TRBJ1-5	medium-sized	15	NA	TRBV5-1	CASSLEDGAGQPQHF	TGCGCCAGCAGCTTGGAGGACGGTGCCGGTCAGCCCCAGCATTTT
TRBJ2-7	many	12	NA	TRBV6-5	CASKGTTYEQYF	TGTGCCAGTAAAGGGACAACCTACGAGCAGTACTTC
TRBJ2-7	many	14	TRBD1	TRBV4-2	CASSPSRGGGEQYF	TGTGCCAGCAGCCCAAGCCGAGGGGGCGGCGAGCAGTACTTC
TRBJ2-3	few	13	NA	TRBV20-1	CSARLTSRDTQYF	TGCAGTGCTAGACTCACTAGCAGAGATACGCAGTATTTT
TRBJ2-1	many	15	NA	TRBV20-1	CSASHRGAVYNEQFF	TGCAGTGCTAGCCACCGGGGGGCCGTCTACAATGAGCAGTTCTTC
TRBJ1-3	many	16	TRBD1	TRBV20-1	CSARGQGPRLGNTIYF	TGCAGTGCTAGGGGACAGGGCCCTCGGCTCGGGAACACCATATATTTT
TRBJ2-1	many	17	TRBD2	TRBV4-3	CASSQGFSAGPYNEQFF	TGCGCCAGCAGCCAAGGATTCTCAGCGGGACCCTACAATGAGCAGTTCTTC
TRBJ2-5	many	15	NA	TRBV5-5	CASSFAAGVLETQYF	TGTGCCAGCAGCTTTGCGGCAGGGGTTTTGGAGACCCAGTACTTC
TRBJ2-7	many	14	TRBD2	TRBV7-2	CASSVTSGAYEQYF	TGTGCCAGCAGCGTAACTAGCGGAGCCTACGAGCAGTACTTC
TRBJ2-7	many	12	NA	TRBV3-1	CASSLQGNEQYF	TGTGCCAGCAGCTTACAGGGAAACGAGCAGTACTTC
TRBJ1-2	many	13	NA	TRBV5-1	CASSLVGNDGYTF	TGCGCCAGCAGCTTGGTAGGGAACGATGGCTACACCTTC
TRBJ2-7	many	13	NA	TRBV20-1	CSASGRGVYEQYF	TGCAGTGCTAGCGGCAGGGGGGTTTACGAGCAGTACTTC
TRBJ2-3	NA	13	NA	TRBV5-1	CASSLDSSDTQYF	TGCGCCAGCAGCCTTGACAGTTCGGATACGCAGTATTTT
TRBJ2-7	NA	12	NA	TRBV20-1	CSAQVGPYEQYF	TGCAGTGCACAGGTCGGGCCCTACGAGCAGTACTTC
TRBJ2-5	many	12	NA	TRBV14	CASSQIQETQYF	TGTGCCAGCAGCCAAATCCAAGAGACCCAGTACTTC
TRBJ1-1	many	14	TRBD1	TRBV10-3	CAISVVRGPGEAFF	TGTGCCATCAGTGTAGTCAGGGGGCCAGGAGAAGCTTTCTTT
TRBJ1-4	many	15	NA	TRBV5-1	CASSGAWGANEKLFF	TGCGCCAGCAGCGGGGCCTGGGGAGCTAATGAAAAACTGTTTTTT
TRBJ1-1	many	15	NA	TRBV6-5	CASSYREGRNTEAFF	TGTGCCAGCAGTTACCGCGAGGGGCGTAACACTGAAGCTTTCTTT
TRBJ1-1	NA	13	TRBD1	TRBV25-1	CASSDTGTGEAFF	TGTGCCAGCAGTGATACCGGGACAGGGGAAGCTTTCTTT
TRBJ2-1	many	16	TRBD2	TRBV20-1	CSARPARLAGYNEQFF	TGCAGTGCTAGACCAGCAAGACTAGCGGGGTACAATGAGCAGTTCTTC
TRBJ1-6	medium-sized	14	NA	TRBV5-1	CASSLGQPTSPLHF	TGCGCCAGCAGCTTAGGACAGCCGACTTCACCCCTCCACTTT
TRBJ1-3	many	15	TRBD1	TRBV19	CASSTYRGRMDTIYF	TGTGCCAGTAGTACTTACAGGGGGAGAATGGACACCATATATTTT
TRBJ2-7	many	15	TRBD1	TRBV9	CASTPGGTGTQEQYF	TGTGCCAGCACCCCTGGGGGGACAGGTACACAGGAGCAGTACTTC